These 13 T cell receptor beta chains originate from one sample sequenced in a study of shared clonotypes between healthy human individuals. CD45RO-negative CD8 cells positively selected for CCR7 made up the naive population, which excluded terminally differentiated effector memory CD45RA+ cells. The method was immunoSEQ multiplex PCR; TCRdb's version includes in-frame clones alone and lacks a portion of them. The data contain hundreds of thousands of clones, about 97% of them singletons. Sequenced sample: naive CD8+ T cells sorted from blood. These receptors all stem from a man aged 25 to 45 in good health.

The DNA for the CDR3 is TGTGCCAGCAGCCCCGACCCCTTCCCCTTCCCGCAGTATTTT. Residues: CASSPDPFPFPQYF. The chain is built from TRBV7-2 and TRBJ2-3; D remains unclear. This CDR3 has 14 amino acids. V was shortened by 5 bases and J by 10 bases, with 19 bases between the two germline ends. Germline CDR1 is SGHTA and CDR2 is FQGNSA.

The V call is TRBV19, the J call TRBJ1-5; unclear D gene. The CDR3 contains 12 residues. Germline values: CDR1 LNHDA, CDR2 SQIVND (reference sequence). V lost 11 bases to trimming and J lost 5 bases, with 13 bases between them. This CDR3 reads CASGLGDQPQHF. CDR3 sequence (DNA): TGTGCCTCAGGTCTTGGAGATCAGCCCCAGCATTTT.

This chain links TRBV21-1 with TRBJ2-5. TRBV21-1 represents a pseudogene. The CDR3 is 17 residues long. CDR3 sequence (DNA): TGTGCCAGCAGCACATCCACTTCGGAAGGGATCAAAGAGACCCAGTACTTC. It encodes CASSTSTSEGIKETQYF.

This clone was seen a single time. The V gene is TRBV4-3, the J gene TRBJ2-1, with D maybe TRBD2 (7 bases). Trimming stripped 4 bases from V and 3 bases from J, with 10 bases between. CDR1 and CDR2 (germline): LGHNA, YSLEER. The CDR3 has 14 residues. The CDR3 DNA follows: TGCGCCAGCAGCCGGAGGGGGGGCTACAATGAGCAGTTCTTC. Translated: CASSRRGGYNEQFF.

The V and J genes are TRBV11-2 and TRBJ2-3, with 7 bases that match TRBD1. This CDR3 has 17 residues. V trimming: 5 bases; J trimming: 8 bases; junction bases outside the gene matches: 19. Germline assignment: CDR1 SGHAT and CDR2 FQNNGV. The CDR3, as DNA: TGTGCCAGCAGCAGTATCCTCACAGGGGTAAGGCGTGGTACGCAGTATTTT. This translates into CASSSILTGVRRGTQYF.

The rearrangement uses TRBV7-9 and TRBJ2-5, with a possible D match to TRBD2 (7 bases). The J call could be wrong; TRBJ2-7 is a better fit for the DNA end. Germline loops: CDR1 SEHNR, CDR2 FQNEAQ (reference sequence). This CDR3 is 15 amino acids long. The CDR3 DNA reads TGTGCCAGCACCCTAGGGGGAGGGAGCGCCTACGAGCAGTACTTC. Protein product: CASTLGGGSAYEQYF.

The chain links TRBV7-9 to TRBJ2-1; D is undetermined. Per the germline V gene, CDR1 is SEHNR and CDR2 is FQNEAQ (reference sequence). This CDR3 is 15 amino acids long. Trimming took off 3 bases at V and 5 bases at J, with 14 bases between the two ends. CDR3 nucleotides: TGTGCCAGCAGCTTCTCCTCTCTTTTACACAATGAGCAGTTCTTC. Its protein is CASSFSSLLHNEQFF.

The chain carries TRBV27 and TRBJ2-3; D possibly corresponds to TRBD2 (6 bases). CDR3 size: 14 residues. V was clipped by 2 bases and J by 7 bases, with 13 bases between them. Germline V gives CDR1 MNHEY, CDR2 SMNVEV (reference sequence). The CDR3 coding sequence is TGTGCCAGCAGTTTAGCGGGGTTCGTCAATACGCAGTATTTT. The encoded protein is CASSLAGFVNTQYF.

The chain combines TRBV5-1 with TRBJ1-2, with D possibly being TRBD1 (6 bases). This CDR3 spans 16 amino acids. Per the germline V gene, CDR1 is SGHRS and CDR2 is YFSETQ. Trimming left V 0 bases short and J 5 bases short, with 17 bases between. The CDR3 protein is CASSLDGGPDFYGYTF. CDR3 DNA sequence: TGCGCCAGCAGCTTGGATGGGGGGCCCGATTTTTATGGCTACACCTTC.

The V and J genes are TRBV18 and TRBJ2-7; TRBD2 matches at 8 bases. Germline V gene sequence: CDR1 KGHSH, CDR2 LQKENI. Unmatched junction bases numbered 6, after V lost 3 bases and J lost 2 bases. The CDR3 covers 15 residues. This CDR3 is CASSPTSGQTYEQYF. Written as DNA, the CDR3 is TGTGCCAGCTCACCCACTAGCGGACAGACCTACGAGCAGTACTTC.

This chain uses TRBV11-2 with TRBJ2-7; D call uncertain. Germline-derived CDR1 and CDR2 are SGHAT and FQNNGV. The ends were cut back, 2 bases at V and 0 bases at J, with 11 bases in the middle. The CDR3 length is 15 residues. CDR3 sequence (DNA): TGTGCCAGCAGCTTAAGTAACGGCAACTCCTACGAGCAGTACTTC. This gives the protein CASSLSNGNSYEQYF. The whole variable domain, remainder taken from reference TRBV11-2 and TRBJ2-7, is EAGVAQSPRYKIIEKRQSVAFWCNPISGHATLYWYQQILGQGPKLLIQFQNNGVVDDSQLPKDRFSAERLKGVDSTLKIQPAKLEDSAVYLCASSLSNGNSYEQYFGPGTRLTVT.

The chain recombines TRBV7-7 with TRBJ2-1; 11 bases align to TRBD2. Germline V gene data show CDR1 as SSHAT and CDR2 as FNYEAQ (reference sequence). CDR3 length: 15 residues. Trimming removed 2 bases from V and 5 bases from J; junction bases left unmatched: 2. The CDR3 DNA is TGTGCCAGCAGCTTAAATAGCGGGAGGGACAATGAGCAGTTCTTC. Its protein is CASSLNSGRDNEQFF.

The genes are TRBV2 and TRBJ1-4, with no clear D. Deletions cut 6 bases from V and 13 bases from J, with 15 bases between. Germline V gene sequence: CDR1 SNHLY, CDR2 FYNNEI. CDR3 length: 12 amino acids. CDR3 DNA sequence: TGTGCCAGCAGAGGCAGGCCGGAGGGACTGTTTTTT. This codes for CASRGRPEGLFF. The full variable domain, in which reference TRBV2 and TRBJ1-4 provide the parts outside the CDR3, is EPEVTQTPSHQVTQMGQEVILRCVPISNHLYFYWYRQILGQKVEFLVSFYNNEISEKSEIFDDQFSVERPDGSNFTLKIRSTKLEDSAMYFCASRGRPEGLFFGSGTQLSVL.